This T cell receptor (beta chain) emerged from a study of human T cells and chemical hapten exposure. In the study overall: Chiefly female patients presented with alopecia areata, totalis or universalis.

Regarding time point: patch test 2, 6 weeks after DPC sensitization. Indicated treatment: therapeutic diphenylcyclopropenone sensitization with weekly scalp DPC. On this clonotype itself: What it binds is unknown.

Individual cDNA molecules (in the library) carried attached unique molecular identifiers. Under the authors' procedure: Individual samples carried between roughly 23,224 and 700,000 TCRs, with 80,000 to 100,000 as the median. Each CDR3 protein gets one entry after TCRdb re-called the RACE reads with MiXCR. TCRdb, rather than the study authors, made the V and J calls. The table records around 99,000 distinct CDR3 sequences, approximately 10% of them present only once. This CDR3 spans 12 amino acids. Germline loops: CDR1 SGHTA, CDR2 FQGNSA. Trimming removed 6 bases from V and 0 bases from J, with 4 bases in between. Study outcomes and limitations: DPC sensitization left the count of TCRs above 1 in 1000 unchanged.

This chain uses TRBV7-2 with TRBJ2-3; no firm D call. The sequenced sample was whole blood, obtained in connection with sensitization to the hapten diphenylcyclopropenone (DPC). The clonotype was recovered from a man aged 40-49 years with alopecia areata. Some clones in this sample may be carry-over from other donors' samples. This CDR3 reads CASRESTDTQYF. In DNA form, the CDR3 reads TGTGCCAGCAGAGAGAGCACAGATACGCAGTATTTT.